These 24 T cell receptor beta chains were sequenced from one sample in a study of siplizumab effects on memory and regulatory T cells. Repertoires were generated with immunoSEQ multiplex PCR, while TCRdb's copy carries only in-frame clones and drops some. Of around 110,000 clones in the sample, approximately 94% were seen once. The sequenced sample consisted of non-Treg CD4+ T cells sorted from blood. These receptor sequences come from a human donor in good health.

For this clone: A junction boundary mismatches the germline segment, possibly from a read error. The chain joins TRBV6-1 to TRBJ1-4; D call uncertain. This CDR3 contains 12 residues. Germline loops: CDR1 MNHNS, CDR2 SASEGT. CDR3 sequence: CASSEAPGFVGF. CDR3 in DNA: TGTGCCAGCAGTGAAGCGCCGGGCTTCGTTGGCTTT.

V and J are TRBV18 and TRBJ1-2; 7 bases match TRBD1. CDR3 length: 14 amino acids. Germline CDR1 KGHSH, CDR2 LQKENI. V was clipped by 6 bases and J by 8 bases; unmatched bases: 12. The CDR3 here is CASSQQEGAEGYTF. DNA for the CDR3: TGTGCCAGCTCCCAGCAGGAGGGGGCAGAAGGCTACACCTTC.

The chain has TRBV6-6 and TRBJ2-5; 11 bases line up with TRBD2. The end of the DNA fits TRBJ2-7 better, so the J call may be wrong. Looked up from germline, CDR1 is MNHNY and CDR2 is SVGAGI (reference sequence). This CDR3 is 15 amino acids long. The CDR3 bases are TGTGCCAGCACCAGACTAGCGGGGTCCTCCTACGAGCAGTACTTC. Amino acid sequence: CASTRLAGSSYEQYF.

This sequence joins TRBV6-5 and TRBJ2-7, with a possible D match to TRBD2 (6 bases). CDR3 length equals 15 residues. CDR1 and CDR2 from the germline V gene are MNHEY and SVGAGI. V was cut by 4 bases and J by 2 bases, with 15 bases left in between. The CDR3 sequence: CASSSVGGGPYEQYF. For the CDR3, the DNA is TGTGCCAGCAGTTCCGTGGGGGGAGGACCCTACGAGCAGTACTTC.

J is TRBJ2-4 and V is TRBV7-2; perhaps TRBD1 as D (5 bases). The CDR3 extends over 14 amino acids. V was clipped by 7 bases and J by 5 bases, with 15 bases between them. The germline V gene has CDR1 SGHTA and CDR2 FQGNSA. CDR3 residues: CASNQRGLENIQYF. The CDR3 region has the DNA TGTGCCAGCAACCAAAGGGGTTTGGAAAACATTCAGTACTTC.

V usage is TRBV6-1 and J usage is TRBJ2-7, with a possible D match to TRBD1 (6 bases). CDR1 and CDR2 from the germline V gene are MNHNS and SASEGT. This CDR3 is built from 15 residues. V lost 6 bases and J lost 2, with 17 bases in between. CDR3 in DNA: TGTGCCAGCAGAGGAAGAAGGGACACTCCCTACGAGCAGTACTTC. Translation gives CASRGRRDTPYEQYF.

A few counts support this clone. The rearrangement links TRBV5-5 to TRBJ2-7; D is undetermined. Trimming took 2 bases from V and 0 from J, leaving 6 bases between them. Germline V gives CDR1 SGHKS, CDR2 YYEKEE (reference sequence). The CDR3 runs 13 residues. The CDR3 reads CASSLGYSYEQYF. Written as DNA, the CDR3 is TGTGCCAGCAGCTTAGGGTACTCCTACGAGCAGTACTTC.

The chain recombines TRBV18 with TRBJ2-3, with 9 bases aligning to TRBD1. The V segment lost 3 bases and the J segment 6 bases; nucleotides outside the gene matches: 7. Germline CDR1 and CDR2: KGHSH and LQKENI. This CDR3 has 15 amino acids. The CDR3 spells CASSPTGGLADTQYF. DNA of the CDR3: TGTGCCAGCTCACCGACAGGGGGTCTAGCGGATACGCAGTATTTT.

The chain couples TRBV13 to TRBJ1-2; D gene uncertain. This CDR3 comprises 13 residues. The V gene lost 2 bases and the J gene lost 2 bases, with 6 bases spanning the gap. Germline V CDR1 and CDR2: PRHDT, FYEKMQ (reference sequence). In nucleotides, the CDR3 is TGTGCCAGCAGCTTAACGGCCAACTATGGCTACACCTTC. It is translated as CASSLTANYGYTF.

As DNA, the CDR3 is TGCGCCAGCAAGGGGGGCAACACTGAAGCTTTCTTT. This gives the protein CASKGGNTEAFF. The V and J genes are TRBV5-1 and TRBJ1-1, with D possibly TRBD1 on 6 matching bases. The V gene lost 6 bases and the J gene lost 2 bases, with 8 bases spanning the gap. CDR3 size: 12 residues. CDR1 is SGHRS, CDR2 YFSETQ, per germline.

The rearrangement uses TRBV18 and TRBJ2-1; tentative D call: TRBD1 (5 bases). In germline, CDR1 is KGHSH, CDR2 LQKENI. CDR3 length: 15 amino acids. The V and J ends lost 0 bases and 6 bases respectively, with 12 bases between them. CDR3 DNA: TGTGCCAGCTCACCACCCAGTGGGGCCTCCAATGAGCAGTTCTTC. It encodes CASSPPSGASNEQFF.

This chain links TRBV19 with TRBJ1-1, with D unclear. Germline CDR1 is LNHDA and CDR2 is SQIVND (reference sequence). CDR3 size: 14 residues. Trimming took 1 base from V and 0 from J, leaving 6 bases between them. The CDR3 sequence: CASSIGTLNTEAFF. DNA of the CDR3: TGTGCCAGTAGTATAGGGACCTTGAACACTGAAGCTTTCTTT.

The chain couples TRBV5-4 to TRBJ1-2; 8 bases fit TRBD1. The CDR3 totals 14 residues. Germline values: CDR1 SGHNT, CDR2 YYREEE (reference sequence). With 4 bases clipped from V and 8 bases from J, the junction kept 10 bases outside the gene matches. This chain's CDR3 is CASSRDWTGTGYTF. CDR3 DNA: TGTGCCAGCAGCCGGGACTGGACAGGGACCGGCTACACCTTC.

V gene TRBV5-1 combines with J gene TRBJ1-2; TRBD1 matches 7 bases. V was pared by 0 bases and J by 3 bases, with 2 bases of the junction left unmatched. Germline V lookup: CDR1 SGHRS, CDR2 YFSETQ. The CDR3 has 14 residues. In nucleotides, the CDR3 is TGCGCCAGCAGCTTGGGGGGGACAGACTATGGCTACACCTTC. It codes for CASSLGGTDYGYTF.

This clone was recorded once. This chain joins TRBV4-1 and TRBJ2-5, with D possibly called TRBD1 or TRBD2 (6 bases each). Germline CDR1 and CDR2: MGHRA and YSYEKL. Trimming left V 0 bases short and J 5 bases short, with 16 bases between. The CDR3 covers 16 residues. DNA for the CDR3: TGCGCCAGCAGCCAAGATACGGGGGCGCCATACGAGACCCAGTACTTC. Amino acids: CASSQDTGAPYETQYF.

The rearrangement joins TRBV7-2 to TRBJ2-5; 10 bases map to TRBD2. The CDR3 extends over 16 amino acids. J gave up 7 bases and V 2 bases, and 10 bases lay outside the gene matches. The germline V gene encodes CDR1 SGHTA and CDR2 FQGNSA. CDR3 sequence reads: CASSLFKRGGPGTQYF. The DNA of the CDR3 is TGTGCCAGCAGCTTATTTAAGCGGGGGGGGCCAGGGACCCAGTACTTC.

This clone was counted a single time. The chain combines TRBV19 with TRBJ1-1; D unclear. This CDR3 spans 13 amino acids. Germline CDR1 LNHDA, CDR2 SQIVND (reference sequence). The V end was cut by 5 bases, the J end by 5 bases, with 12 bases between. The DNA of the CDR3 is TGTGCCAGTAGTCCAGACGGGGTTACTGAAGCTTTCTTT. This translates into CASSPDGVTEAFF.

The J gene is TRBJ1-1, the V gene TRBV6-5; tentative D call: TRBD1 (5 bases). The ends were cut back, 7 bases at V and 4 bases at J, with 16 bases in the middle. Germline V gives CDR1 MNHEY, CDR2 SVGAGI. The CDR3 has 14 residues. CDR3 in DNA: TGTGCCAGCACCATAACAGGCCTAGGCACTGAAGCTTTCTTT. Translating it yields CASTITGLGTEAFF.

This clone was recorded once. One end of the junction does not line up with germline, which may come from a read error. The chain couples TRBV2 to TRBJ2-2; D is uncertain. CDR1 is SNHLY and CDR2 is FYNNEI in the germline V gene. The CDR3 spans 12 residues. CDR3 in DNA: TGTGCCAGCAGGGAAGACACCGGGGAGCTGTTTTTT. It codes for CASREDTGELFF.

The chain uses TRBV4-1 and TRBJ1-1; no clear D. The V and J ends lost 0 bases and 7 bases respectively, with 9 bases between them. CDR3 size: 13 residues. Germline values: CDR1 MGHRA, CDR2 YSYEKL. In nucleotides, the CDR3 is TGCGCCAGCAGCCAAGATCGGTATAATGAAGCTTTCTTT. Protein sequence: CASSQDRYNEAFF.

V and J are TRBV5-4 and TRBJ2-1; tentatively, D is TRBD1 (6 bases). This CDR3 has 17 amino acids. V was clipped by 0 bases and J by 0 bases, with 13 bases between them. CDR1 and CDR2 from the germline V gene are SGHNT and YYREEE (reference sequence). CDR3 loop: CASSLALGGYSYNEQFF. CDR3 in DNA: TGTGCCAGCAGCTTGGCGTTAGGGGGATACTCCTACAATGAGCAGTTCTTC. The full variable domain, in which reference TRBV5-4 and TRBJ2-1 provide the parts outside the CDR3, is ETGVTQSPTHLIKTRGQQVTLRCSSQSGHNTVSWYQQALGQGPQFIFQYYREEENGRGNFPPRFSGLQFPNYSSELNVNALELDDSALYLCASSLALGGYSYNEQFFGPGTRLTVL.

The V call is TRBV30, the J call TRBJ1-4; 9 bases match TRBD1. This CDR3 contains 14 residues. V lost 3 bases and J lost 8; bases outside the gene matches: 7. Germline V gene lookup returns CDR1 GTSNPN and CDR2 SVGIG (reference sequence). The DNA of the CDR3 is TGTGCCTGGAGGGGGACAGGGAGTGTGGAAAAACTGTTTTTT. Translation: CAWRGTGSVEKLFF. Drawing the rest from reference TRBV30 and TRBJ1-4, the complete variable domain is SQTIHQWPATLVQPVGSPLSLECTVEGTSNPNLYWYRQAAGRGLQLLFYSVGIGQISSEVPQNLSASRPQDRQFILSSKKLLLSDSGFYLCAWRGTGSVEKLFFGSGTQLSVL.

The rearrangement links TRBV2 to TRBJ2-7; D uncertain. The CDR3 runs to 14 residues. Germline CDR1 reads SNHLY; CDR2 reads FYNNEI. V gave up 7 bases and J gave up 2 bases, with 15 bases separating them. Written as DNA, the CDR3 is TGTGCCAGCAAGCCGGAGTATTTTGCCTACGAGCAGTACTTC. Its protein product is CASKPEYFAYEQYF.

The gene calls are TRBV4-1 and TRBJ2-1; 16 bases fit TRBD2. The CDR3 is made up of 19 amino acids. J was trimmed by 0 bases and V by 3 bases; bases with no gene match: 5. Germline V lookup: CDR1 MGHRA, CDR2 YSYEKL. The chain's CDR3 is CASSQGTSGRASSYNEQFF. DNA for the CDR3: TGCGCCAGCAGCCAGGGGACTAGCGGGAGGGCGAGCTCCTACAATGAGCAGTTCTTC.